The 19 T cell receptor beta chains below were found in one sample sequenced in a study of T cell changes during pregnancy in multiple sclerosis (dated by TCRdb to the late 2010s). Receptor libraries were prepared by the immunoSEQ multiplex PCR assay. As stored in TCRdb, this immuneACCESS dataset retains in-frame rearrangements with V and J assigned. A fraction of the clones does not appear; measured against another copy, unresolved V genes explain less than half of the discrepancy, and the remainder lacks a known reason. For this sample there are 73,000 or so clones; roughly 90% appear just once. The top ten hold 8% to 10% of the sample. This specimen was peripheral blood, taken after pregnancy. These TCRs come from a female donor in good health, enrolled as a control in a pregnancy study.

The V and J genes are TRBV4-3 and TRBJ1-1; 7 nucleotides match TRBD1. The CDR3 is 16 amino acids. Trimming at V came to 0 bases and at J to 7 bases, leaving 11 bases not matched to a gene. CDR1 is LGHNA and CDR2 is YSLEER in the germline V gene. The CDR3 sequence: CASSQDGGTVILEAFF. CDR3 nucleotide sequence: TGCGCCAGCAGCCAAGATGGGGGGACAGTCATTCTTGAAGCTTTCTTT.

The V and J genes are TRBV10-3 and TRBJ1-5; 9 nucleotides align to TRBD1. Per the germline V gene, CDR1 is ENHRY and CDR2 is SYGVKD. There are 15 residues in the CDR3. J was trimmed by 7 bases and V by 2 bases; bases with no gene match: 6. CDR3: CAISEQQGAGQPQHF. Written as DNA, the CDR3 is TGTGCCATCAGTGAGCAACAGGGGGCAGGCCAGCCCCAGCATTTT.

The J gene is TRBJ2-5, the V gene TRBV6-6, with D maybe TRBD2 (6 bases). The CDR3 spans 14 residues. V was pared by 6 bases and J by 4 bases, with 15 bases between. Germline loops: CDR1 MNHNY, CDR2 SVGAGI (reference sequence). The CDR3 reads CASSPGVGGETQYF. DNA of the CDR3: TGTGCCAGCAGCCCTGGGGTGGGAGGAGAGACCCAGTACTTC.

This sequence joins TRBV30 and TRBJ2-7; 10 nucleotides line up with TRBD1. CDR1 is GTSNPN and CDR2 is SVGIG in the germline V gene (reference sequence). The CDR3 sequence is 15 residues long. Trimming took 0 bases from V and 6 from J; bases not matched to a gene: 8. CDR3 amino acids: CAWSVPDRGRGEQYF. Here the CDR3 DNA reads TGTGCCTGGAGTGTACCCGACAGGGGGCGCGGCGAGCAGTACTTC. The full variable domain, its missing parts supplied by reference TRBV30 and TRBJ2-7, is SQTIHQWPATLVQPVGSPLSLECTVEGTSNPNLYWYRQAAGRGLQLLFYSVGIGQISSEVPQNLSASRPQDRQFILSSKKLLLSDSGFYLCAWSVPDRGRGEQYFGPGTRLTVT.

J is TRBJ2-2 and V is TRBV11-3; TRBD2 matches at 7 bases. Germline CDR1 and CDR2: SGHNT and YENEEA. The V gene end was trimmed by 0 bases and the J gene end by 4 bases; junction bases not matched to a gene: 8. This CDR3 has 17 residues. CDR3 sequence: CASSLEGSGGVTGELFF. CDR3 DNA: TGTGCCAGCAGCTTAGAGGGGTCGGGAGGAGTCACCGGGGAGCTGTTTTTT. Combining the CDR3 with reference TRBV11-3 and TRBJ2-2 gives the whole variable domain EAGVVQSPRYKIIEKKQPVAFWCNPISGHNTLYWYLQNLGQGPELLIRYENEEAVDDSQLPKDRFSAERLKGVDSTLKIQPAELGDSAVYLCASSLEGSGGVTGELFFGEGSRLTVL.

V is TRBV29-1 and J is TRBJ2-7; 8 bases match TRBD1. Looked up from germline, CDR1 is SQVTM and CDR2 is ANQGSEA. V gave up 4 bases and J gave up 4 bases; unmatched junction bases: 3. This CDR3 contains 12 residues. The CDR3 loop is CSVGQGAYEQYF. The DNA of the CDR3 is TGCAGCGTTGGGCAGGGGGCATACGAGCAGTACTTC.

CDR3 nucleotide sequence: TGTGCTAGTGGTCCCCCCCGACAGTCAAGCACTGAAGCTTTCTTT. It translates to CASGPPRQSSTEAFF. The J gene is TRBJ1-1, the V gene TRBV12-5, with D possibly matching TRBD1 (5 bases). Trimming cost V 5 bases and J 4 bases, with 17 bases left between them. This CDR3 region has 15 residues. Germline-derived CDR1 and CDR2 are LGHNT and FRNRAP.

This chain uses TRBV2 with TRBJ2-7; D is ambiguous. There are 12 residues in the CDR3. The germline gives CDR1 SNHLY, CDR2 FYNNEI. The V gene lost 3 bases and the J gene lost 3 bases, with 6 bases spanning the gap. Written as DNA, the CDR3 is TGTGCCAGCAGTGACAGTGACTACGAGCAGTACTTC. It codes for CASSDSDYEQYF.

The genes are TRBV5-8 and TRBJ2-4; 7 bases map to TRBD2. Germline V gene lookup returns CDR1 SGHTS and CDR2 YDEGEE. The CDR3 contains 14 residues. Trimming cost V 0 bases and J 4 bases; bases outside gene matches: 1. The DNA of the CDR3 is TGTGCCAGCAGCTTGGGGGGGGGAAAAAACATTCAGTACTTC. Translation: CASSLGGGKNIQYF.

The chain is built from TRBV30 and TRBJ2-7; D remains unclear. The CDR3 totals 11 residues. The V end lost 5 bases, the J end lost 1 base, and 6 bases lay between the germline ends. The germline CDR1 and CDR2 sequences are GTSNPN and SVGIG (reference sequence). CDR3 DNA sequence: TGTGCCTGGGCCCAGTCCTACGAGCAGTACTTC. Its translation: CAWAQSYEQYF.

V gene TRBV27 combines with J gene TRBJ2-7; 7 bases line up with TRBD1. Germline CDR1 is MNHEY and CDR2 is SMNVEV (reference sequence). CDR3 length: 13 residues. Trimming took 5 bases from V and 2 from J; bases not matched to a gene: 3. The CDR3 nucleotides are TGTGCCAGCAGTGGACAGGTAGCCTACGAGCAGTACTTC. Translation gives CASSGQVAYEQYF.

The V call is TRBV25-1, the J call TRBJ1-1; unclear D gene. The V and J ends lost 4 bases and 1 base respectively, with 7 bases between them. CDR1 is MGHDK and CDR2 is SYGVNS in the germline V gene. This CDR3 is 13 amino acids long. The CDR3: CASSVGRNTEAFF. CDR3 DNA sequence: TGTGCCAGCAGTGTGGGCAGGAACACTGAAGCTTTCTTT.

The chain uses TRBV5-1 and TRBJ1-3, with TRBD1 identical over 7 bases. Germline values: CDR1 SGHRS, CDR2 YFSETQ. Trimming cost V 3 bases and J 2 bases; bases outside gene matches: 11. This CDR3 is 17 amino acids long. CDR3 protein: CASSWEQTGIPGNTIYF. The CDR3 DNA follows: TGCGCCAGCAGCTGGGAGCAGACAGGGATCCCTGGAAACACCATATATTTT.

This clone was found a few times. CDR3 in DNA: TGTGCCAGCAGTTCGGGGTCCACCAACACTGAAGCTTTCTTT. Protein: CASSSGSTNTEAFF. The rearrangement links TRBV6-1 to TRBJ1-1; the D is unclear. The CDR3 has 14 residues. The V end was cut by 5 bases, the J end by 2 bases, with 12 bases between. CDR1 MNHNS and CDR2 SASEGT come from the germline V gene.

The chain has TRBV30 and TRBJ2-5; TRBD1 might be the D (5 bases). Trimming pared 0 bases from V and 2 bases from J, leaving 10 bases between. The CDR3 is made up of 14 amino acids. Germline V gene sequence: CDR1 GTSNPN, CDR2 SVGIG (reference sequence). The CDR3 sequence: CAWSVWQGQETQYF. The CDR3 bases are TGTGCCTGGAGTGTATGGCAGGGTCAAGAGACCCAGTACTTC.

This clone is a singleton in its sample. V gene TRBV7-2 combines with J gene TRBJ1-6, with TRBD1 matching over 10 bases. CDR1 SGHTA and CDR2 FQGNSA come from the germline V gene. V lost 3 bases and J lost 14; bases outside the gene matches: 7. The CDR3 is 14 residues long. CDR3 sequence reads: CASSFQGQGLTLHF. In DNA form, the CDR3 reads TGTGCCAGCAGCTTCCAGGGACAGGGGTTGACCCTCCACTTT.

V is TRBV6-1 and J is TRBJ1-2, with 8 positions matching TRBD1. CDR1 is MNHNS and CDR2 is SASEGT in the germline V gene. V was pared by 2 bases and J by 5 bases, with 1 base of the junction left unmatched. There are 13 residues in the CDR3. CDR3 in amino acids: CASSERTGYGYTF. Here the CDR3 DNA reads TGTGCCAGCAGTGAACGGACAGGGTATGGCTACACCTTC.

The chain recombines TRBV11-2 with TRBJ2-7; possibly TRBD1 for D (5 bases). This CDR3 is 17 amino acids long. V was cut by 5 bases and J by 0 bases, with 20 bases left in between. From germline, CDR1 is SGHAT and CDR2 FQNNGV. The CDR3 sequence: CASSPVGLGHDSYEQYF. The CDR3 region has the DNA TGTGCCAGCAGCCCGGTGGGGCTCGGGCACGACTCCTACGAGCAGTACTTC.

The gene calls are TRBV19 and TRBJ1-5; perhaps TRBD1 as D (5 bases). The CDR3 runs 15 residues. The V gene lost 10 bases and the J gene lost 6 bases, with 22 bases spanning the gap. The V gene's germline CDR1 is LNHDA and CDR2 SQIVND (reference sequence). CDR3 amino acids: CATLRSGTSGQPQHF. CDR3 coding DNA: TGTGCCACCCTAAGGTCCGGGACTTCGGGTCAGCCCCAGCATTTT.